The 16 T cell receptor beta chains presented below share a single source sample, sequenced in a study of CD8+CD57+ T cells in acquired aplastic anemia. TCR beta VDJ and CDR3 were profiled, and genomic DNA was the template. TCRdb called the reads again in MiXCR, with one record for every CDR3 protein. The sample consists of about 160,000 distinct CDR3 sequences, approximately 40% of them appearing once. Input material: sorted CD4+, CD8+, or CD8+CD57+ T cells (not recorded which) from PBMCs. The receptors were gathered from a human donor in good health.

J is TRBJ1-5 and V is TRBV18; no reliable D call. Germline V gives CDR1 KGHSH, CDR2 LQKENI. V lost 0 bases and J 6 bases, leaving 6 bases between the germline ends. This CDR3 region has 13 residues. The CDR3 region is CASSPPAGQPQHF. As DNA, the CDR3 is TGTGCCAGCTCACCACCGGCGGGTCAGCCCCAGCATTTT. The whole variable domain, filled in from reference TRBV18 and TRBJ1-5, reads NAGVMQNPRHLVRRRGQEARLRCSPMKGHSHVYWYRQLPEEGLKFMVYLQKENIIDESGMPKERFSAEFPKEGPSILRIQQVVRGDSAAYFCASSPPAGQPQHFGDGTRLSIL.

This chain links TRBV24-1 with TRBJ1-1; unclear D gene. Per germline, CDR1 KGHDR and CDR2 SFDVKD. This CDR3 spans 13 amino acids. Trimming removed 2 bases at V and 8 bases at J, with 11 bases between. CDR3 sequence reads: CATSDSSGGEAFF. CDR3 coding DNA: TGTGCCACCAGTGATTCCTCGGGTGGCGAAGCTTTCTTT.

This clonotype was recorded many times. Here the CDR3 reads CATSGVGRGGQQYF. The CDR3 nucleotides read TGTGCCACCAGCGGGGTGGGGCGGGGGGGACAGCAGTACTTC. The rearrangement links TRBV15 to TRBJ2-7; 9 bases map to TRBD2. CDR1 and CDR2 from the germline V gene are LNHNV and YYDKDF (reference sequence). This CDR3 spans 14 amino acids. J was trimmed by 8 bases and V by 5 bases; bases with no gene match: 10. The variable domain in full, completed from reference TRBV15 and TRBJ2-7, reads DAMVIQNPRYQVTQFGKPVTLSCSQTLNHNVMYWYQQKSSQAPKLLFHYYDKDFNNEADTPDNFQSRRPNTSFCFLDIRSPGLGDTAMYLCATSGVGRGGQQYFGPGTRLTVT.

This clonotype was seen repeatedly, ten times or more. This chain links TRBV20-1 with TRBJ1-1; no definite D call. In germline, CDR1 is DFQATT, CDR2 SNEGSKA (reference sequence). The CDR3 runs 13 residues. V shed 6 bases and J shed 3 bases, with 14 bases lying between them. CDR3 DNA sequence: TGCAGTGCCCCGACACCCCTTCACACTGAAGCTTTCTTT. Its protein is CSAPTPLHTEAFF.

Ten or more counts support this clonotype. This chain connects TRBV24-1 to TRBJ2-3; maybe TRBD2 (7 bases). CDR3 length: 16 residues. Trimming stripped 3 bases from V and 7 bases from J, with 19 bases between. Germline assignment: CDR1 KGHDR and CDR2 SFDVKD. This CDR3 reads CATSDARGPKTYTQYF. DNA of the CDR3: TGTGCCACCAGTGATGCGCGGGGGCCCAAAACTTATACGCAGTATTTT.

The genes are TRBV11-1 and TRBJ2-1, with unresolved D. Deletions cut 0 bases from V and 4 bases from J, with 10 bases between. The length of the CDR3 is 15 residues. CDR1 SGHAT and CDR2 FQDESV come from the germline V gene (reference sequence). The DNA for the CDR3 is TGTGCCAGCAGCTTAGCATGGAGAACGTACAATGAGCAGTTCTTC. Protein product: CASSLAWRTYNEQFF.

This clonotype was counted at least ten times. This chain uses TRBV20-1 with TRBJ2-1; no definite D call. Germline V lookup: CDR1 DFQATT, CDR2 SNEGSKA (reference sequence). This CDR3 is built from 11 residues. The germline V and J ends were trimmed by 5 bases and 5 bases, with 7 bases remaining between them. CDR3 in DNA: TGCAGTGCTCCCTCGAACAATGAGCAGTTCTTC. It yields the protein CSAPSNNEQFF.

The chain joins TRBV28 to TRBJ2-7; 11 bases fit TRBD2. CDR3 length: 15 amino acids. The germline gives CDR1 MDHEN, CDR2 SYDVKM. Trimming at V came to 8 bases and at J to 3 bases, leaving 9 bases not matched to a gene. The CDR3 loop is CASRPPGTSGYEQYF. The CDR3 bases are TGTGCCAGCCGACCCCCCGGGACTAGCGGCTACGAGCAGTACTTC.

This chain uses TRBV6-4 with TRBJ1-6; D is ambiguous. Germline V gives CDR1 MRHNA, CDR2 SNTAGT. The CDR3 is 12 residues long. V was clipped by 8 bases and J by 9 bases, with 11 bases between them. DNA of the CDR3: TGTGCCAGCTCCGTAGTAGGTTCACCCCTCCACTTT. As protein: CASSVVGSPLHF.

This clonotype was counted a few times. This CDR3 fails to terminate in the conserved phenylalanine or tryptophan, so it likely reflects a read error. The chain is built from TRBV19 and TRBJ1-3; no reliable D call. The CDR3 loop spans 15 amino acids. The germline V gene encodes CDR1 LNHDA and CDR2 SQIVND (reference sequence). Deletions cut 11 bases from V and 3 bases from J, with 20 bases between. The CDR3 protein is CAGTTTRTFGNTIYS. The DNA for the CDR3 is TGTGCCGGTACAACCACAAGGACGTTTGGAAACACCATATATTCT.

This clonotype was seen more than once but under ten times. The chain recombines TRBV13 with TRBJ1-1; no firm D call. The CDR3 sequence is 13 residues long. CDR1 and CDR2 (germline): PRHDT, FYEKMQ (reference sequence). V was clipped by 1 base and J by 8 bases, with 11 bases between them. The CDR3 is CASSLAPFTEAFF. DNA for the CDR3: TGTGCCAGCAGCTTAGCGCCTTTTACCGAAGCTTTCTTT.

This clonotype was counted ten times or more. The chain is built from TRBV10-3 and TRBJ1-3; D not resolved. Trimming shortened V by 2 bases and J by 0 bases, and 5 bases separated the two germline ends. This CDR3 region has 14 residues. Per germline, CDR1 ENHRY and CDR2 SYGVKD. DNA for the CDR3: TGTGCCATCAGTGAGCCATTCTCTGGAAACACCATATATTTT. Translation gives CAISEPFSGNTIYF.

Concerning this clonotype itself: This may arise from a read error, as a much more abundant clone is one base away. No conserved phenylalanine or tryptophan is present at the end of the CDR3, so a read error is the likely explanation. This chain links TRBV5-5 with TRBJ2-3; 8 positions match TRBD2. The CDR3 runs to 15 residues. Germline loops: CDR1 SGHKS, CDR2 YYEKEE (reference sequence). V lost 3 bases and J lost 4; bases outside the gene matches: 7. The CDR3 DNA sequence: TGTGCCAGCAGCTCAAGGACTAGCTTCTCAGATACGCAGTATTCT. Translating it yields CASSSRTSFSDTQYS.

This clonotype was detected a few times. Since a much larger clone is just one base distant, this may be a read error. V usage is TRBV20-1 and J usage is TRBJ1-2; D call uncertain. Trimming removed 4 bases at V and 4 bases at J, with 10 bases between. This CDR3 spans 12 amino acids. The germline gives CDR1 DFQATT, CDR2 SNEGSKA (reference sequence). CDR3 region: CSATAEGYGYTF. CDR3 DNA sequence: TGCAGTGCTACCGCGGAAGGCTATGGCTACACCTTC.

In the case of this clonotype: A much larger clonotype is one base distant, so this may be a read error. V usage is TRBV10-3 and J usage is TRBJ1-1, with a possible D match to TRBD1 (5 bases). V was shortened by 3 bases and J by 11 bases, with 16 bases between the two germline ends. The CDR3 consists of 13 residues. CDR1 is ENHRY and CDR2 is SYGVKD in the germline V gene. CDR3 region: CAISEGLMRGAFF. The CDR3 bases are TGTGCCATCAGTGAAGGGCTCATGCGGGGGGCTTTCTTT.

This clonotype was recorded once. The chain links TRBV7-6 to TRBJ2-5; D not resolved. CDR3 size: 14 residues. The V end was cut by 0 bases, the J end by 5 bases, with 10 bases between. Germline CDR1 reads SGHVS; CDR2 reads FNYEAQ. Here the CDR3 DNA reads TGTGCCAGCAGCTTAGCGATAGTCGGCGAGACCCAGTACTTC. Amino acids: CASSLAIVGETQYF.